This T cell receptor (beta chain) was identified during a study of graft-versus-host responses after intestinal transplantation. The data were produced by immunoSEQ multiplex PCR, yet TCRdb's version contains in-frame clones alone and is incomplete. Of some 82,000 clones in the sample, around 86% were seen once. On this clone itself: Its antigen remains unidentified.

V shed 3 bases and J shed 0 bases, with 9 bases lying between them. CDR1 is MGHDK and CDR2 is SYGVNS in the germline V gene. The CDR3 extends over 14 amino acids. Broader study findings: Graft-donor T cell macrochimerism coincided with high graft-versus-host to host-versus-graft clonal ratios in allografts. Early post-transplant HvG declines showed an association with peak circulating GvH clone levels.

The chain has TRBV25-1 and TRBJ2-7; D not certain. The sequence was obtained from a human donor who was the organ donor for an intestinal transplant. Sample: unstimulated CD8+ T cells sorted from spleen or lymph node cells, taken before transplant. The DNA of the CDR3 is TGTGCCAGCAGTGATTCGAGGCACTCCTACGAGCAGTACTTC. It specifies CASSDSRHSYEQYF.